This T cell receptor (beta chain) originates from a study of blood T cells in healthy people across ages. There were at least 5 micrograms of total RNA extracted from every sample. A second PCR of roughly 7 to 11 cycles used a sample-barcoded 5' primer and a J-beta primer mix. In TCRdb, the 5' RACE reads were re-called with MiXCR into one record per CDR3 protein. The profile shows around 700,000 distinct CDR3 sequences, 20% to 30% of them singletons. After removal of 5 bases from V and 1 base from J, the junction contained 4 bases not matched to a gene. The CDR3 has 16 amino acids. Germline CDR1 and CDR2: MNHNS and SASEGT. The same specimen was also included in a second study, on T cells of mothers and their children. Per that study: Every mother supplied over 8.5 million TCR beta CDR3 reads and every child around 3 million.

Source material: blood. V is TRBV6-1 and J is TRBJ2-6, with TRBD1 matching over 8 bases. The receptor's source is a boy younger than 18 in good health. The CDR3 sequence is CASSPQGVSGANVLTF. DNA of the CDR3: TGTGCCAGCAGTCCACAGGGGGTATCTGGGGCCAACGTCCTGACTTTC.